The 10 T cell receptor beta chains below all came from one sample that was sequenced in a study of blood T cell repertoires in COVID-19. Profiling relied on immunoSEQ multiplex PCR, and the TCRdb table lists in-frame clones only, not all of them. The data show about 180,000 clones, approximately 80% seen once. Material for sequencing was PBMCs or T cells enriched from blood (not recorded which). These receptors all stem from a woman between 50 and 59 years old who had recovered from COVID-19.

This clone was found once. The chain uses TRBV28 and TRBJ2-7, with D perhaps TRBD2 (6 bases). The CDR3 loop spans 16 amino acids. Trimming took off 2 bases at V and 6 bases at J, with 20 bases between the two ends. Germline CDR1 reads MDHEN; CDR2 reads SYDVKM. The CDR3 DNA follows: TGTGCCAGCAGTTTAGCGTCGGCAGGGACTCCCCCCGAGCAGTACTTC. Amino acids: CASSLASAGTPPEQYF.

The chain carries TRBV5-5 and TRBJ2-3; 7 bases match TRBD2. V dropped 4 bases and J dropped 6; count of bases not matched to a gene: 8. In germline, CDR1 is SGHKS, CDR2 YYEKEE (reference sequence). The CDR3 is 14 amino acids. CDR3 nucleotides: TGTGCCAGCAGCCAGACACCAGCGGGGGATACGCAGTATTTT. This sequence encodes CASSQTPAGDTQYF.

This clone was counted only a few times. The V and J genes are TRBV5-5 and TRBJ1-1; tentatively, D is TRBD1 (6 bases). Germline V gene data show CDR1 as SGHKS and CDR2 as YYEKEE (reference sequence). The V end lost 0 bases, the J end lost 3 bases, and 12 bases lay between the germline ends. The CDR3 is 15 residues long. CDR3 DNA sequence: TGTGCCAGCAGCTTGGGCCGGGACACCTACACTGAAGCTTTCTTT. It translates to CASSLGRDTYTEAFF.

The chain recombines TRBV9 with TRBJ1-1; possible D gene TRBD1, 5 bases. Germline-derived CDR1 and CDR2 are SGDLS and YYNGEE. Trimming pared 4 bases from V and 2 bases from J, leaving 15 bases between. The CDR3 is 15 residues long. In nucleotides, the CDR3 is TGTGCCAGCAGCACAAGGACGGGGGTCAACACTGAAGCTTTCTTT. It yields the protein CASSTRTGVNTEAFF.

The chain's CDR3 is CASTYQGSDEQYF. In DNA form, the CDR3 reads TGCGCCAGCACTTACCAGGGGAGCGACGAGCAGTACTTC. V usage is TRBV5-1 and J usage is TRBJ2-7; D might be TRBD1 (6 bases). CDR1 SGHRS and CDR2 YFSETQ come from the germline V gene. Trimming removed 6 bases at V and 5 bases at J, with 15 bases between. This CDR3 is built from 13 residues.

The rearrangement links TRBV28 to TRBJ1-5; a possible D gene is TRBD1 (5 bases). With 5 bases removed from V and 3 bases from J, the gap between germline ends came to 14 bases. Germline CDR1 reads MDHEN; CDR2 reads SYDVKM. This CDR3 is 15 amino acids long. The CDR3 region is CASSPWGVDNQPQHF. CDR3 DNA: TGTGCCAGCAGTCCCTGGGGGGTCGACAATCAGCCCCAGCATTTT. Full variable domain (rest looked up from reference TRBV28 and TRBJ1-5): DVKVTQSSRYLVKRTGEKVFLECVQDMDHENMFWYRQDPGLGLRLIYFSYDVKMKEKGDIPEGYSVSREKKERFSLILESASTNQTSMYLCASSPWGVDNQPQHFGDGTRLSIL.

The sample holds a few counts of this clone. The chain employs TRBV5-1 and TRBJ2-2, with TRBD2 as a possible D gene (5 bases). V was shortened by 4 bases and J by 1 base, with 11 bases between the two germline ends. The germline V gene has CDR1 SGHRS and CDR2 YFSETQ. CDR3 length: 15 amino acids. CDR3 region: CASSPRDQNTGELFF. DNA for the CDR3: TGCGCCAGCAGCCCACGGGATCAGAACACCGGGGAGCTGTTTTTT. Variable domain in full (rest from reference TRBV5-1 and TRBJ2-2): KAGVTQTPRYLIKTRGQQVTLSCSPISGHRSVSWYQQTPGQGLQFLFEYFSETQRNKGNFPGRFSGRQFSNSRSEMNVSTLELGDSALYLCASSPRDQNTGELFFGEGSRLTVL.

The chain uses TRBV2 and TRBJ2-7; 11 bases map to TRBD1. The CDR3 is 14 amino acids. Trimming at V came to 7 bases and at J to 2 bases, leaving 4 bases not matched to a gene. Germline loops: CDR1 SNHLY, CDR2 FYNNEI. The CDR3 is CASTLDRGPYEQYF. The CDR3 region has the DNA TGTGCCAGCACCTTGGACAGGGGGCCCTACGAGCAGTACTTC.

This rearrangement joins TRBV20-1 to TRBJ1-2; D possibly corresponds to TRBD1 (6 bases). Germline CDR1 is DFQATT and CDR2 is SNEGSKA (reference sequence). The CDR3 extends over 12 amino acids. Trimming stripped 3 bases from V and 4 bases from J, with 9 bases between. The CDR3 coding sequence is TGCAGTGCTAGTGGGACAAGCTATGGCTACACCTTC. Translated: CSASGTSYGYTF.

This clone turned up a few times. The chain combines TRBV2 with TRBJ2-7, with D possibly TRBD1 on 5 matching bases. V was pared by 3 bases and J by 5 bases, with 14 bases between. CDR1 and CDR2 (germline): SNHLY, FYNNEI. There are 14 residues in the CDR3. CDR3 nucleotides: TGTGCCAGCAGTGATGACAGTGGTGTGAACGAGCAGTACTTC. It yields the protein CASSDDSGVNEQYF. Full variable domain (rest looked up from reference TRBV2 and TRBJ2-7): EPEVTQTPSHQVTQMGQEVILRCVPISNHLYFYWYRQILGQKVEFLVSFYNNEISEKSEIFDDQFSVERPDGSNFTLKIRSTKLEDSAMYFCASSDDSGVNEQYFGPGTRLTVT.